These 24 T cell receptor beta chains share one sample of origin, sequenced in a study of early T cells in non-severe SARS-CoV-2 infection. TCRdb re-called the 5' RACE reads through MiXCR, storing one row per CDR3 protein. The sample yields about 60,000 distinct CDR3 sequences, roughly 12% seen once. Sequencing was performed on whole blood. Receptors were obtained from an adult who was a healthcare worker with PCR-confirmed SARS-CoV-2 infection or an uninfected control (not recorded which).

This chain uses TRBV5-4 with TRBJ2-5; 10 bases fit TRBD1. This CDR3 comprises 16 residues. CDR1 is SGHNT, CDR2 YYREEE, per germline (reference sequence). V shed 4 bases and J 4 bases; nucleotides not matched to a gene: 10. CDR3 sequence (DNA): TGTGCCAGCAGCGTGCTGGGACAGGGGCCGACAGAGACCCAGTACTTC. Protein sequence: CASSVLGQGPTETQYF.

J is TRBJ2-7 and V is TRBV4-3; possibly TRBD2 for D (5 bases). In germline, CDR1 is LGHNA, CDR2 YSLEER. V shed 5 bases and J shed 6 bases, with 20 bases lying between them. The CDR3 runs to 15 residues. The CDR3 spells CASSGSRAPGGEQYF. Here the CDR3 DNA reads TGCGCCAGCAGCGGGAGTCGGGCCCCCGGTGGCGAGCAGTACTTC.

The sample holds many counts of this clonotype. The chain employs TRBV20-1 and TRBJ1-5; D unresolved. The CDR3 sequence is 12 residues long. Germline CDR1 is DFQATT and CDR2 is SNEGSKA (reference sequence). Trimming removed 1 base at V and 3 bases at J, with 4 bases between. CDR3 DNA sequence: TGCAGTGCTAGAGTGTACAATCAGCCCCAGCATTTT. Translating it yields CSARVYNQPQHF.

With respect to this clonotype: The junction and the germline gene differ at one end; a read error may be behind it. The chain combines TRBV6-2 or TRBV6-3 with TRBJ2-7; 8 nucleotides align to TRBD2. This CDR3 region has 15 residues. The germline V gene has CDR1 MNHEY and CDR2 SVGEGT. CDR3 sequence (DNA): TGTGCCAGCAGTTACCATTCCAGCGGGAGAGGCGAGCAGCACTTC. It translates to CASSYHSSGRGEQHF.

This clonotype was found a few times. This rearrangement joins TRBV6-2 or TRBV6-3 to TRBJ2-1; D remains ambiguous. Germline-derived CDR1 and CDR2 are MNHEY and SVGEGT. The CDR3 loop spans 11 amino acids. Trimming took off 6 bases at V and 6 bases at J, with 6 bases between the two ends. In DNA form, the CDR3 reads TGTGCCAGCAGACAAGGCAATGAGCAGTTCTTC. Its translation is CASRQGNEQFF.

This clonotype has a count of ten or more. The rearrangement joins TRBV19 to TRBJ2-7; 11 bases are a match to TRBD1. CDR1 LNHDA and CDR2 SQIVND come from the germline V gene (reference sequence). The CDR3 is 14 residues long. V lost 5 bases to trimming and J lost 3 bases; unmatched junction nucleotides: 3. The DNA for the CDR3 is TGTGCCAGTAGTTGGACAGGGGGCTTCTACGAGCAGTACTTC. Protein sequence: CASSWTGGFYEQYF.

Note on this clonotype: A much larger clone lies a single base off, so this may be a read error. V and J are TRBV7-6 and TRBJ2-1; D assignment may be TRBD1 or TRBD2 (5 bases each). CDR1 and CDR2 from the germline V gene are SGHVS and FNYEAQ. The CDR3 spans 12 residues. The CDR3 protein is CVSSSQTRGQFF. CDR3 DNA sequence: TGTGTCAGCAGCTCCCAAACGAGGGGCCAGTTCTTC.

The gene calls are TRBV9 and TRBJ1-1; no clear D gene. V gave up 4 bases and J gave up 0 bases, with 10 bases separating them. This CDR3 region has 14 residues. CDR1 and CDR2 from the germline V gene are SGDLS and YYNGEE. The CDR3, as DNA: TGTGCCAGCAGCCTCCTGTGGGTGAACACTGAAGCTTTCTTT. Its protein product is CASSLLWVNTEAFF.

The chain couples TRBV6-5 to TRBJ1-2, with 8 bases aligning to TRBD1. The CDR3 is 13 amino acids. Germline V CDR1 and CDR2: MNHEY, SVGAGI. Trimming took 5 bases from V and 6 from J; bases not matched to a gene: 5. CDR3 sequence reads: CASSEDRVDGYTF. The CDR3 DNA reads TGTGCCAGCAGTGAGGACAGGGTTGATGGCTACACCTTC.

To note about this clonotype: It may be a read error: a sequence one base away is much more abundant. The V call is TRBV5-1, the J call TRBJ2-1, with 7 bases fitting TRBD1. Germline V gene data show CDR1 as SGHRS and CDR2 as YFSETQ. The CDR3 covers 15 residues. CDR3 region: CVSSDRASSYNEQFF. Written as DNA, the CDR3 is TGCGTCAGCAGCGACAGGGCCAGCTCCTACAATGAGCAGTTCTTC.

This clonotype was detected a few times. The rearrangement uses TRBV6-5 and TRBJ2-1, with a tentative D call TRBD2 (5 bases). The CDR3 is made up of 15 amino acids. Trimming removed 6 bases from V and 3 bases from J, with 15 bases in between. Looked up from germline, CDR1 is MNHEY and CDR2 is SVGAGI. The CDR3 DNA sequence: TGTGCCAGCAGACGCCGGGATATAAGCTACAATGAGCAGTTCTTC. Residues: CASRRRDISYNEQFF.

A few counts support this clonotype. V and J are TRBV18 and TRBJ1-1, with a weak D call TRBD1 (6 bases). The CDR3 length is 12 residues. Trimming shortened V by 6 bases and J by 7 bases, and 12 bases separated the two germline ends. CDR1 and CDR2 (germline): KGHSH, LQKENI. Here the CDR3 reads CASSGRTVEAFF. In DNA, the CDR3 is TGTGCCAGCTCTGGTAGGACAGTTGAAGCTTTCTTT.

This clonotype showed up many times. J is TRBJ1-2 and V is TRBV7-9; no reliable D call. Trimming cost V 4 bases and J 4 bases, with 16 bases left between them. There are 15 residues in the CDR3. Germline CDR1 SEHNR, CDR2 FQNEAQ (reference sequence). CDR3 coding DNA: TGTGCCAGCAGCTCCAGAACTGGGTCGGGCTATGGCTACACCTTC. This sequence encodes CASSSRTGSGYGYTF.

This clonotype occurred many times. The V and J genes are TRBV7-2 and TRBJ2-4; D gene ambiguous. CDR3 length equals 13 residues. Trimming shortened V by 1 base and J by 10 bases, and 11 bases separated the two germline ends. Looked up from germline, CDR1 is SGHTA and CDR2 is FQGNSA. The CDR3 DNA reads TGTGCCAGCAGCTTAGAGAGGAGAGGAATTCAGTACTTC. Translated: CASSLERRGIQYF.

There are many counts of this clonotype. V is TRBV4-3 and J is TRBJ1-1, with D hard to call. The germline gives CDR1 LGHNA, CDR2 YSLEER. The CDR3 has 16 amino acids. The V gene lost 1 base and the J gene lost 7 bases, with 19 bases spanning the gap. The CDR3, as DNA: TGCGCCAGCAGCCAAGTGGAAATGTCCAATTCTATTGAAGCTTTCTTT. It is translated as CASSQVEMSNSIEAFF.

This clonotype came up a few times. The gene calls are TRBV5-1 and TRBJ2-7; TRBD2 matches at 9 bases. Germline V gene sequence: CDR1 SGHRS, CDR2 YFSETQ. This CDR3 contains 15 residues. The V gene end was trimmed by 1 base and the J gene end by 4 bases; junction bases not matched to a gene: 6. The CDR3 bases are TGCGCCAGCAGCTTGTCGGCGGGGGGGCCTTACGAGCAGTACTTC. Translated: CASSLSAGGPYEQYF. The full variable domain, with the rest looked up from reference TRBV5-1 and TRBJ2-7, is KAGVTQTPRYLIKTRGQQVTLSCSPISGHRSVSWYQQTPGQGLQFLFEYFSETQRNKGNFPGRFSGRQFSNSRSEMNVSTLELGDSALYLCASSLSAGGPYEQYFGPGTRLTVT.

This clonotype was found many times. This chain links TRBV3-1 with TRBJ1-2, with a possible D match to TRBD1 (6 bases). This CDR3 has 16 residues. V lost 1 base to trimming and J lost 4 bases, with 16 bases between them. Germline assignment: CDR1 LGHDT and CDR2 YNNKEL (reference sequence). CDR3: CASSQGAGGLTYGYTF. The CDR3, as DNA: TGTGCCAGCAGCCAAGGGGCGGGGGGCCTTACCTATGGCTACACCTTC.

This clonotype was counted many times. This chain joins TRBV11-2 and TRBJ2-7; 9 nucleotides align to TRBD2. The CDR3 consists of 17 residues. Germline values: CDR1 SGHAT, CDR2 FQNNGV. The V gene end was trimmed by 1 base and the J gene end by 6 bases; junction bases not matched to a gene: 13. The CDR3 DNA sequence: TGTGCCAGCAGCTTAGTTCTAGCGGGGACAGCGGTGTCCGAGCAGTACTTC. Its translation: CASSLVLAGTAVSEQYF.

This clonotype was picked up many times. The rearrangement joins TRBV6-1 to TRBJ1-2, with D perhaps TRBD1 (5 bases). Germline V CDR1 and CDR2: MNHNS, SASEGT. Trimming took 5 bases from V and 2 from J, leaving 12 bases between them. This CDR3 contains 14 residues. This CDR3 reads CASSTGTGNYGYTF. DNA of the CDR3: TGTGCCAGCAGTACTGGGACGGGAAACTATGGCTACACCTTC.

The sample holds many counts of this clonotype. The genes are TRBV20-1 and TRBJ2-5, with D possibly TRBD1 on 6 matching bases. The CDR3 is 14 residues long. Germline V gene data show CDR1 as DFQATT and CDR2 as SNEGSKA (reference sequence). With 0 bases removed from V and 4 bases from J, the gap between germline ends came to 12 bases. The CDR3 DNA reads as TGCAGTGCTAGAGATTATGGCAGGGGAGAGACCCAGTACTTC. This encodes CSARDYGRGETQYF.

This clonotype turned up a few times. The V and J genes are TRBV6-5 and TRBJ2-2; no firm D call. Trimming cost V 0 bases and J 4 bases, with 9 bases left between them. The CDR3 has 15 amino acids. Germline CDR1 MNHEY, CDR2 SVGAGI. The CDR3 sequence: CASSYSNLATGELFF. In DNA form, the CDR3 reads TGTGCCAGCAGTTACTCGAATTTAGCCACCGGGGAGCTGTTTTTT.

In this sample, this clonotype turned up many times. The gene calls are TRBV25-1 and TRBJ2-5, with 8 nucleotides matching TRBD1. The CDR3 spans 13 residues. Germline V gene sequence: CDR1 MGHDK, CDR2 SYGVNS. V gave up 5 bases and J gave up 2 bases; unmatched junction bases: 1. The CDR3 nucleotides read TGTGCCAGCAGTCGGGACAGGCAAGAGACCCAGTACTTC. Amino acids: CASSRDRQETQYF. Supplemented by reference TRBV25-1 and TRBJ2-5, the full variable domain reads EADIYQTPRYLVIGTGKKITLECSQTMGHDKMYWYQQDPGMELHLIHYSYGVNSTEKGDLSSESTVSRIRTEHFPLTLESARPSHTSQYLCASSRDRQETQYFGPGTRLLVL.

This clonotype was counted a single time. The gene calls are TRBV6-1 and TRBJ1-1; D is unresolved. The ends were cut back, 4 bases at V and 7 bases at J, with 10 bases in the middle. This CDR3 is built from 12 residues. The germline V gene has CDR1 MNHNS and CDR2 SASEGT. CDR3 nucleotides: TGTGCCAGCAGTGCCCGGACGGGTGAAGCTTTCTTT. Encoded protein: CASSARTGEAFF.

This clonotype appeared many times. The rearrangement joins TRBV9 to TRBJ2-1; 8 nucleotides agree with TRBD2. Germline CDR1 is SGDLS and CDR2 is YYNGEE. V gave up 4 bases and J gave up 4 bases; unmatched junction bases: 13. The CDR3 loop spans 17 amino acids. In nucleotides, the CDR3 is TGTGCCAGCAGCTTCTCCCCTCATAGCGGGGTTTACAATGAGCAGTTCTTC. This encodes CASSFSPHSGVYNEQFF.